This T cell receptor beta chain was captured by sequencing in a study of response to subunit inactivated influenza vaccine. TCRdb reprocessed the RT-PCR reads via MiXCR and lists one record per CDR3 protein. The sample lists some 800,000 distinct CDR3 sequences, 21% occurring once. The sample holds a few counts of this clonotype. The antigen remains undetermined. The CDR3 is 14 amino acids. The V end was cut by 6 bases, the J end by 0 bases, with 11 bases between. CDR1 and CDR2 (germline): SGHTA, FQGNSA. Overall study findings and caveats: Each seasonal influenza vaccination, the authors suggested, recruits few new T cells.

This clonotype originated in a man aged 45-60 years who received an inactivated influenza vaccine. The material sequenced was PBMCs from blood, taken 4 to 6 days after vaccination. This chain uses TRBV7-2 with TRBJ1-1; the D is unclear. For the CDR3, the DNA is TGTGCCAGCAGGAGTACAGCGTTGAACACTGAAGCTTTCTTT. It codes for CASRSTALNTEAFF.